These 8 T cell receptor beta chains were sequenced from one sample in a study of T cells after yellow fever vaccination. TCRdb re-analysed the 5' RACE reads in MiXCR, keeping a single row per CDR3 protein. The data hold 250,000 to 350,000 distinct CDR3 sequences, with around 4.3% observed a single time. The sample was PBMCs, taken 15 days after the yellow fever booster vaccination. The receptors stem from a man younger than 35 who received the YFV17D yellow fever vaccine.

The sample holds a few counts of this clonotype. The chain links TRBV15 to TRBJ2-3, with 9 bases that match TRBD2. This CDR3 region has 16 residues. With 0 bases clipped from V and 5 bases from J, the junction kept 6 bases outside the gene matches. Germline CDR1 is LNHNV and CDR2 is YYDKDF (reference sequence). In DNA form, the CDR3 reads TGTGCCACCAGCAGAGAAAGCGGGGGGCGGGGAGATACGCAGTATTTT. Encoded protein: CATSRESGGRGDTQYF.

This clonotype was found many times. This chain links TRBV6-5 with TRBJ1-6, with unresolved D. The CDR3 length is 12 residues. Germline-derived CDR1 and CDR2 are MNHEY and SVGAGI. The V end was cut by 8 bases, the J end by 4 bases, with 6 bases between. The CDR3, as DNA: TGTGCCAGCCGCAGTTATAATTCACCCCTCCACTTT. Its protein product is CASRSYNSPLHF.

This clonotype was observed a few times. This chain links TRBV27 with TRBJ2-2; D could derive from TRBD1 or TRBD2 (5 bases each). The V and J ends lost 5 bases and 5 bases respectively, with 15 bases between them. This CDR3 region has 15 residues. Per germline, CDR1 MNHEY and CDR2 SMNVEV (reference sequence). CDR3 in DNA: TGTGCCAGCAGTGAATGGTGGGGGTATACCGGGGAGCTGTTTTTT. As protein: CASSEWWGYTGELFF.

Ten or more counts support this clonotype. V gene TRBV29-1 combines with J gene TRBJ1-1; D unresolved. V lost 6 bases and J lost 1, with 6 bases in between. CDR3 length: 11 amino acids. The germline CDR1 and CDR2 sequences are SQVTM and ANQGSEA. The CDR3 DNA reads TGCAGCGTCGACGGGAACACTGAAGCTTTCTTT. Translation gives CSVDGNTEAFF.

This clonotype appeared many times. V is TRBV7-6 and J is TRBJ1-6; TRBD1 agrees at 7 bases. Trimming cost V 4 bases and J 8 bases; bases outside gene matches: 8. CDR3 length equals 15 residues. Germline V gene lookup returns CDR1 SGHVS and CDR2 FNYEAQ. The CDR3 DNA reads TGTGCCAGCAGCTCGGGACAGACCCACGATTCACCCCTCCACTTT. It is translated as CASSSGQTHDSPLHF.

This clonotype was observed many times. The gene calls are TRBV4-3 and TRBJ1-5, with no clear D. The CDR3 is made up of 15 amino acids. Trimming shortened V by 0 bases and J by 7 bases, and 13 bases separated the two germline ends. CDR1 LGHNA and CDR2 YSLEER come from the germline V gene. This CDR3 reads CASSQDAGTYQPQHF. In DNA form, the CDR3 reads TGCGCCAGCAGCCAAGATGCGGGTACTTACCAGCCCCAGCATTTT.

The CDR3, as DNA: TGTGCCAGCAGCTGGGACTCCAAAAACATTCAGTACTTC. Its translation is CASSWDSKNIQYF. The gene calls are TRBV11-2 and TRBJ2-4, with a weak D call TRBD2 (6 bases). Trimming left V 4 bases short and J 2 bases short, with 6 bases between. CDR3 length: 13 residues. Germline CDR1 reads SGHAT; CDR2 reads FQNNGV.

This clonotype came up once. A read error may be the cause here, since a much bigger clone is one base away. V gene TRBV28 combines with J gene TRBJ1-5; maybe TRBD1 (5 bases). The V end was cut by 6 bases, the J end by 3 bases, with 18 bases between. The length of the CDR3 is 16 residues. Germline lookup yields CDR1 MDHEN and CDR2 SYDVKM. The CDR3 DNA reads as TGTGCCAGCAGCTCGCCGTGGGGGGGGGACAATCAGCCCCAGCATTTT. Encoded protein: CASSSPWGGDNQPQHF.